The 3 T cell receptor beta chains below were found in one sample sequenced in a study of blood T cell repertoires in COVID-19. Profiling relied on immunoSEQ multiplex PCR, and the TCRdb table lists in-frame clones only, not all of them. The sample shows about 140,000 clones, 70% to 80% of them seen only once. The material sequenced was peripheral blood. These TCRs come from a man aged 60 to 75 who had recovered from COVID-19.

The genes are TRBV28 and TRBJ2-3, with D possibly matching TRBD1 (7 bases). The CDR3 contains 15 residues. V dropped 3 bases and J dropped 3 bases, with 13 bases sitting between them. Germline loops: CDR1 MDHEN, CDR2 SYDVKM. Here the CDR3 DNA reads TGTGCCAGCAGTTTTATGCCAGGGGGGACAGATACGCAGTATTTT. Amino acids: CASSFMPGGTDTQYF.

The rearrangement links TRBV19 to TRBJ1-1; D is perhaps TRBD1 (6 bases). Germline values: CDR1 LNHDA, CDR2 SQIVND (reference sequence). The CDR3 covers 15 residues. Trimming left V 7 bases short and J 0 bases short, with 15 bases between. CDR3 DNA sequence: TGTGCCAGTATTATGGGGGCCCAAATGAACACTGAAGCTTTCTTT. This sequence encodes CASIMGAQMNTEAFF.

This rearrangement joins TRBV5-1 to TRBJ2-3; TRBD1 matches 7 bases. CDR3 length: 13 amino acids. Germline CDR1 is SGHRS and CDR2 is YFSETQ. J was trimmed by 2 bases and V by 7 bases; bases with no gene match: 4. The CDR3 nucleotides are TGCGCCAGCCGGGACAGTTACACAGATACGCAGTATTTT. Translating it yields CASRDSYTDTQYF.